One sample yielded the 25 T cell receptor beta chains listed below, sequenced in a study of T cell repertoires in cytomegalovirus infection. TCRdb reprocessed the reads via MiXCR and lists one record per CDR3 protein. The sample contains around 530,000 distinct CDR3 sequences, about 26% of which appear only once. Source material: PBMCs. The source of these receptors is a human donor in good health (CMV status not recorded). Some clones in this sample may be carry-over from other donors' samples.

The rearrangement joins TRBV6-1 to TRBJ2-7; no firm D call. The germline CDR1 and CDR2 sequences are MNHNS and SASEGT. This CDR3 is 12 amino acids long. Trimming removed 3 bases at V and 3 bases at J, with 6 bases between. As DNA, the CDR3 is TGTGCCAGCAGTGAGGGTCGCTACGAGCAGTACTTC. Translated, it gives CASSEGRYEQYF.

Only a few counts were recorded for this clonotype. V and J are TRBV6-6 and TRBJ2-6; D not certain. The CDR3 consists of 17 residues. Looked up from germline, CDR1 is MNHNY and CDR2 is SVGAGI (reference sequence). Trimming pared 7 bases from V and 1 base from J, leaving 17 bases between. In DNA, the CDR3 is TGTGCCAGCATGCCCTCCTACCCGAAATCTGGGGCCAACGTCCTGACTTTC. Amino acid sequence: CASMPSYPKSGANVLTF.

This clonotype was observed at least ten times. The CDR3 loop is CASSPGAGGSGANVLTF. Written as DNA, the CDR3 is TGTGCCAGCAGCCCCGGGGCAGGGGGCTCTGGGGCCAACGTCCTGACTTTC. The chain combines TRBV7-9 with TRBJ2-6; 7 bases are shared with TRBD1. The germline gives CDR1 SEHNR, CDR2 FQNEAQ (reference sequence). V was pared by 5 bases and J by 0 bases, with 7 bases of the junction left unmatched. CDR3 length: 17 amino acids.

The chain employs TRBV10-1 and TRBJ1-1, with D unclear. CDR3 length: 14 amino acids. The germline V and J ends were trimmed by 2 bases and 0 bases, with 7 bases remaining between them. Germline V gene sequence: CDR1 WNHNN, CDR2 SYGVQD (reference sequence). The DNA of the CDR3 is TGCGCCAGCAGTGAGGGCACTTTGAACACTGAAGCTTTCTTT. As protein: CASSEGTLNTEAFF.

This clonotype came up many times. This chain connects TRBV7-9 to TRBJ2-2; no clear D. Trimming took 5 bases from V and 5 from J, leaving 0 bases between them. The CDR3 sequence is 10 residues long. Germline V gene lookup returns CDR1 SEHNR and CDR2 FQNEAQ (reference sequence). In nucleotides, the CDR3 is TGTGCCAGCAGCACCGGGGAGCTGTTTTTT. Translating it yields CASSTGELFF.

This clonotype was seen more than once but under ten times. The chain is built from TRBV20-1 and TRBJ2-1; 9 bases line up with TRBD2. The germline V gene encodes CDR1 DFQATT and CDR2 SNEGSKA (reference sequence). The CDR3 has 18 amino acids. Losses at the gene ends were 0 bases for V and 0 bases for J; bases not matched to a gene: 9. The CDR3 nucleotides are TGCAGTGCTAGAGATCTGCTAGCGGGAACTAGCTCCTACAATGAGCAGTTCTTC. It yields the protein CSARDLLAGTSSYNEQFF.

This clonotype was recorded at least ten times. The chain combines TRBV7-2 with TRBJ1-5; TRBD1 is a possible D gene (5 bases). The CDR3 runs 15 residues. Germline V gene sequence: CDR1 SGHTA, CDR2 FQGNSA. V was trimmed by 3 bases and J by 3 bases, leaving 12 bases between them. The CDR3 sequence: CASSFSPGVNQPQHF. CDR3 sequence (DNA): TGTGCCAGCAGCTTCTCCCCGGGGGTCAATCAGCCCCAGCATTTT.

This rearrangement joins TRBV11-3 to TRBJ2-1; D is ambiguous. Between the trimmed V and J ends, which lost 5 bases and 9 bases, there was a span of 14 bases. Germline V gene sequence: CDR1 SGHNT, CDR2 YENEEA. The CDR3 has 13 amino acids. The CDR3 reads CASSPDGSGEQFF. The CDR3 region has the DNA TGTGCCAGCAGCCCGGATGGGTCTGGTGAGCAGTTCTTC.

The genes are TRBV19 and TRBJ1-1, with TRBD1 as a possible D gene (5 bases). This CDR3 is 13 amino acids long. Trimming took off 6 bases at V and 3 bases at J, with 11 bases between the two ends. Germline V gene lookup returns CDR1 LNHDA and CDR2 SQIVND (reference sequence). The CDR3 DNA follows: TGTGCCAGTAGGGCAGCGGGGGACACTGAAGCTTTCTTT. Translating gives CASRAAGDTEAFF.

J is TRBJ2-3 and V is TRBV11-2; 9 positions match TRBD2. The CDR3 runs 16 residues. Trimming at V came to 6 bases and at J to 2 bases, leaving 9 bases not matched to a gene. Germline V gene lookup returns CDR1 SGHAT and CDR2 FQNNGV. DNA for the CDR3: TGTGCCAGCAGACCAATAGCGGGGGACTCCACAGATACGCAGTATTTT. This encodes CASRPIAGDSTDTQYF.

In its sample, this clonotype was seen many times. The V call is TRBV7-2, the J call TRBJ1-1; weak D call: TRBD1 (5 bases). The CDR3 runs 14 residues. From germline, CDR1 is SGHTA and CDR2 FQGNSA. V was shortened by 1 base and J by 3 bases, with 9 bases between the two germline ends. This chain's CDR3 is CASSLGQSYTEAFF. The CDR3 nucleotides are TGTGCCAGCAGCTTAGGACAGAGTTACACTGAAGCTTTCTTT. Using reference TRBV7-2 and TRBJ1-1 for the parts outside the CDR3, the full variable domain is GAGVSQSPSNKVTEKGKDVELRCDPISGHTALYWYRQSLGQGLEFLIYFQGNSAPDKSGLPSDRFSAERTGGSVSTLTIQRTQQEDSAVYLCASSLGQSYTEAFFGQGTRLTVV.

This clonotype was counted ten times or more. CDR3 amino acids: CASSPPLAGGYNEQFF. For the CDR3, the DNA is TGTGCCAGCAGTCCGCCACTAGCGGGAGGATATAATGAGCAGTTCTTC. The V gene is TRBV12-3 or TRBV12-4, the J gene TRBJ2-1, with TRBD2 identical over 12 bases. The CDR3 runs to 16 residues. Losses at the gene ends were 5 bases for V and 7 bases for J; bases not matched to a gene: 9.

As regards this clonotype: Just one base apart from a much larger clone, this may be a read error. The CDR3 does not close with the conserved phenylalanine or tryptophan, likely indicating a read error. This sequence joins TRBV7-2 and TRBJ2-1; 7 bases are a match to TRBD2. The CDR3 covers 16 residues. Germline CDR1 is SGHTA and CDR2 is FQGNSA. The junction had 7 bases not matched to a gene; V was cut back by 5 bases and J by 0 bases. The CDR3 loop reads CASSLSGGSSYNEQFS. CDR3 in DNA: TGTGCCAGCAGCCTTTCTGGCGGGAGCTCCTACAATGAGCAGTTCTCC.

This CDR3 reads CSATRDPQETQYF. The CDR3 DNA reads as TGCAGTGCTACCCGGGACCCACAAGAGACCCAGTACTTC. The gene calls are TRBV20-1 and TRBJ2-5; D could derive from TRBD1 or TRBD2 (5 bases each). Trimming pared 4 bases from V and 2 bases from J, leaving 11 bases between. From germline, CDR1 is DFQATT and CDR2 SNEGSKA (reference sequence). This CDR3 spans 13 amino acids.

The rearrangement joins TRBV12-3 or TRBV12-4 to TRBJ2-3, with a possible D match to TRBD2 (6 bases). Trimming took 7 bases from V and 5 from J, leaving 13 bases between them. The CDR3 runs to 13 residues. The CDR3 sequence: CASTNSGGDTQYF. The CDR3 DNA reads as TGTGCCAGCACCAATAGCGGAGGAGATACGCAGTATTTT.

This clonotype was counted at least ten times. The genes are TRBV7-2 and TRBJ1-5; 8 positions agree with TRBD1. The CDR3 totals 16 residues. Trimming at V came to 3 bases and at J to 4 bases, leaving 8 bases not matched to a gene. Germline CDR1 reads SGHTA; CDR2 reads FQGNSA. The CDR3 DNA reads as TGTGCCAGCAGCTTGGGGGGGGACAGGCGTAATCAGCCCCAGCATTTT. This encodes CASSLGGDRRNQPQHF.

This clonotype was recorded at least ten times. This chain uses TRBV7-9 with TRBJ2-5, with a possible D match to TRBD2 (6 bases). The length of the CDR3 is 14 residues. Germline V gives CDR1 SEHNR, CDR2 FQNEAQ (reference sequence). Between the trimmed V and J ends, which lost 3 bases and 2 bases, there was a span of 10 bases. CDR3 coding DNA: TGTGCCAGCAGCTTCTTTGGAGGGCAAGAGACCCAGTACTTC. This gives the protein CASSFFGGQETQYF.

This clonotype was counted only a few times. V gene TRBV7-6 combines with J gene TRBJ2-3; 7 bases are a match to TRBD2. J gave up 3 bases and V 0 bases, and 3 bases lay outside the gene matches. CDR1 is SGHVS and CDR2 is FNYEAQ in the germline V gene. The CDR3 contains 15 residues. CDR3 bases: TGTGCCAGCAGCTTAGCGGGAGGGGAGACAGATACGCAGTATTTT. This sequence encodes CASSLAGGETDTQYF.

This rearrangement joins TRBV7-2 to TRBJ2-7; 8 positions agree with TRBD2. The CDR3 has 13 amino acids. The trim removed 5 bases at V and 7 bases at J, leaving 7 bases unmatched. Germline V lookup: CDR1 SGHTA, CDR2 FQGNSA. The CDR3 sequence is CASSPLGGGEQYF. DNA for the CDR3: TGTGCCAGCAGCCCTCTCGGGGGGGGTGAGCAGTACTTC.

There are many counts of this clonotype. V gene TRBV12-3 or TRBV12-4 combines with J gene TRBJ2-7; D gene unclear. The CDR3 extends over 12 amino acids. V was pared by 2 bases and J by 6 bases, with 8 bases between. The CDR3 reads CASSLSVGEQYV. CDR3 sequence (DNA): TGTGCCAGCAGTTTATCGGTCGGCGAGCAGTACGTC.

The V call is TRBV27, the J call TRBJ2-5, with a tentative D call TRBD2 (5 bases). The V end lost 5 bases, the J end lost 8 bases, and 15 bases lay between the germline ends. The length of the CDR3 is 13 residues. Germline V gene data show CDR1 as MNHEY and CDR2 as SMNVEV (reference sequence). The CDR3 loop reads CASSPIRGGTQYF. The CDR3 DNA reads as TGTGCCAGCAGTCCCATTAGAGGAGGAACCCAGTACTTC.

This clonotype was observed a few times. This sequence joins TRBV14 and TRBJ1-5; 8 bases map to TRBD1. The CDR3 runs to 14 residues. CDR1 is SGHDN and CDR2 is FVKESK in the germline V gene. Losses at the gene ends were 7 bases for V and 8 bases for J; bases not matched to a gene: 10. The chain's CDR3 is CASKWGQVWEPQHF. The CDR3 DNA reads TGTGCCAGCAAATGGGGACAGGTTTGGGAGCCCCAGCATTTT.

V is TRBV10-3 and J is TRBJ2-7, with D tentatively TRBD1 (6 bases). V lost 5 bases to trimming and J lost 12 bases, with 20 bases between them. Germline V gene data show CDR1 as ENHRY and CDR2 as SYGVKD. This CDR3 region has 13 residues. CDR3 protein: CAISLQGGEGSYF. The CDR3, as DNA: TGTGCCATCAGTTTGCAAGGGGGAGAGGGGTCGTACTTC.

This clonotype showed up just a few times. This chain joins TRBV11-3 and TRBJ2-7; perhaps TRBD1 as D (6 bases). Trimming took 5 bases from V and 1 from J, leaving 15 bases between them. Germline-derived CDR1 and CDR2 are SGHNT and YENEEA. The CDR3 has 15 amino acids. The CDR3 DNA sequence: TGTGCCAGCAGCCCAACAGGGTCCATATCCTACGAGCAGTACGTC. Translation gives CASSPTGSISYEQYV.

The chain is built from TRBV6-5 and TRBJ2-1, with D possibly TRBD2 on 6 matching bases. CDR3 length: 13 amino acids. CDR1 is MNHEY, CDR2 SVGAGI, per germline. The ends were cut back, 5 bases at V and 9 bases at J, with 14 bases in the middle. The chain's CDR3 is CASSDVIGGEQFF. The DNA for the CDR3 is TGTGCCAGCAGTGACGTTATCGGGGGTGAGCAGTTCTTC.